This T cell receptor (beta chain) was found in a study of CD8 T cells in ankylosing spondylitis. Broader study findings: A TCR beta motif made of roughly eight highly homologous variants seemed typical of ankylosing spondylitis blood.

From the 5' RACE reads, TCRdb called clonotypes with MiXCR, one entry per CDR3 protein. Of under 450,000 distinct CDR3 sequences in the sample, about 15% are singletons; the top ten hold just over 1%. The V gene's germline CDR1 is LGHDT and CDR2 YNNKEL (reference sequence). V was cut by 2 bases and J by 7 bases, with 12 bases left in between. CDR3 length equals 14 residues. This clonotype has more than one count but fewer than ten. Its target is unknown. The clonotype was recovered from a male donor with ankylosing spondylitis. This sequence joins TRBV3-1 and TRBJ2-1; D is undetermined. The sequencing sample was made of blood, either unsorted or a sorted T cell fraction (not recorded which). CDR3: CASSQLAAQNEQFF. CDR3 nucleotides: TGTGCCAGCAGCCAACTTGCGGCCCAGAATGAGCAGTTCTTC.